This T cell receptor beta chain originates from a study of cytomegalovirus exposure and HLA in healthy donors (dated by TCRdb to between 2016 and 2019). For the study in its entirety: An earlier analysis of some 500 of the donors reported roughly 270 Gb of sequence data and roughly 110 million unique TCR beta sequences from 150 million to 200 million T cells. HLA typing included class I and class II loci at four-digit resolution. Along with the approximately 620-subject first cohort, a separate validation cohort of around 120 different subjects was used. Among over 350 genotyped donors of the cohort, an average of roughly 240,000 unique TCR beta nucleotide sequences were sequenced per donor, roughly 20% of them non-productive. About five DR-DQ haplotypes were treated as single units for association and clustering because of strong linkage in the cohort. Among the roughly 390 genotyped donors, about 85% belonged to the genetic ancestry cluster associated with self-reported Caucasian donors. In an earlier analysis of roughly 580 of the donors, high-throughput TCR beta sequencing was used to judge whether each TCR beta V gene segment behaved as functional or pseudogenic. All discovery cohort repertoires had been generated on a single sequencing platform. The study aimed to test whether signatures of past pathogen exposure could be identified by cataloging public T cell receptors. Roughly 320 gigabases of sequencing data and approximately 92 million unique TCR sequences made up an early release that covered approximately 620 HLA-typed donors. A later analysis re-analyzed previously published TCR beta repertoires from several hundred donors and added high-resolution HLA genotyping to study TCR occurrence patterns. Typing coverage differed by locus: A, B, C, DRB1 and DQB1 were typed in about 620-630 donors, DQA1 in approximately 520, DPA1 in roughly 590, and DPB1 in 400 to 480. In the later analysis, no new phenotypic data were used to find candidate immune exposures; instead, reliance was placed on TCR beta sequences and their occurrence across donors. Using immunosequencing, the study profiled T cell repertoires from 666 subjects and related those repertoires to cytomegalovirus serostatus. Alongside the repertoire data, information on donor age, sex, ethnicity and CMV serostatus was compiled. High-throughput TCR immunosequencing, statistical association of individual TCRs with disease status, and machine learning were combined to predict cytomegalovirus infection status. In a later genetic analysis, genome-wide SNP genotypes for about three fifths of the 666 donors were used, and that subset was treated as a discovery cohort. General study outcomes and caveats: Assigning TCR associations to individual alleles was difficult when HLA alleles, especially DR and DQ, strongly co-occurred. HLA typing was unavailable for some donors at each locus, so association tests used only the typed subset. Across donors, most TCR sequences were observed very rarely, whereas some public TCRs were present in many individuals. A further reported finding was that TCR beta sequences accurately predicted the HLA-A and HLA-B alleles for most subjects in the first cohort. A later analysis found that TCR association rates varied across HLA loci, with DRB1 alleles showing the most associated TCRs and HLA-C alleles the fewest. A later analysis associated 15,000 to 20,000 TCR beta sequences with specific HLA alleles at a false discovery rate of 0.05. Several of the top co-occurrence clusters appeared to be linked to parvovirus B19, influenza, CMV and Epstein-Barr virus, according to a later analysis. Some 15 rarely observed V segments, including chromosome 9 orphons, were excluded from the earlier analysis of a few hundred of the donors because counts were too low. Because the 87-base-pair reads could not distinguish some IMGT-functional V segments, including TRBV6-2 and TRBV6-3, those segments were excluded. According to a later genetic analysis, donors in an Asian-associated ancestry cluster had fewer N-insertions in productive TCRs than the roughly 670-donor mean. For the cohort, immune exposure information was limited to CMV serostatus. The authors suggested that the approach could potentially be extended to other disease states and immunological phenotypes. Correlated functional status among segregating V segments might reflect linkage disequilibrium, but an unknown experimental factor could not be ruled out. In this cohort, only TCR beta chains were sequenced, and detectable features were limited by the absence of alpha or paired-chain data. A later analysis found that most CMV-associated TCR beta chains appeared HLA-restricted, with HLA associations seemingly driven largely by CMV exposure. In the study, some 160 TCR beta chains were listed as associated with cytomegalovirus. In a later analysis, HLA-associated TCR beta chains were found to be more clonally expanded and to have lower generation probabilities than equally common non-associated chains. Cytomegalovirus status was reported to be diagnosed by the classifier with high specificity and sensitivity in both the original and validation cohorts. Sequencing depth was assumed to be roughly uniform across donors in the presence/absence analyses, though that assumption may not hold. In an earlier analysis of about 550 of the donors, most TCR beta V segments were observed in productive rearrangements about 90% or about 30% of the time, broadly matching IMGT annotations. In vitro tests confirmed that a few of the cytomegalovirus-associated TCR beta chains recognize cytomegalovirus antigens. An association between a missense DCLRE1C variant and V-gene and J-gene trimming of TCR beta chains was found in a later genetic analysis and replicated in an independent cohort. A cluster of highly shared sequence variants was judged likely to be a technical artifact of the sequencing pipeline.

The cohort consisted of approximately 690 healthy bone marrow donors. At the time of sampling, every cohort member was nominally healthy, though immune exposures that went unrecorded were likely present. The donor was CMV seropositive and was included in the group of approximately 300 seropositive cohort members. A peripheral blood sample was collected from each donor, and TCR beta sequencing was performed on peripheral blood mononuclear cells. The Qiagen DNeasy Blood Extraction Kit was used to extract genomic DNA from the blood cell samples. Libraries were prepared through the immunoSEQ multiplex PCR assay. A mixture of 60 forward primers for TCR Vbeta segments and 13 reverse primers for TCR Jbeta segments was used in the multiplex PCR. The CDR3 region of rearranged TCR beta genes was amplified from genomic DNA with a multiplex PCR assay. On the Illumina HiSeq System, the amplified TCR beta libraries were sequenced as 87-base-pair reads. Per the source publication's procedure: Across the roughly 600 repertoires, a later analysis counted around 80 million unique TCR beta chains, around 11 million of which were shared by at least two donors. Raw reads were error-corrected and collapsed into unique sequences with a nearest-neighbor algorithm that merged closely related sequences to remove PCR and sequencing errors. V, D and J gene segments were assigned by aligning CDR3 sequences to IMGT reference sequences. For a sequence to be retained, a match of at least six nucleotides to both a V gene segment and a J gene segment was required. Rearrangements were called productive when the CDR3 lacked stop codons and stayed in frame with V and J; all others were non-productive. Following IMGT convention, CDR3 was defined as the stretch from the second conserved V-encoded cysteine up to the conserved J-encoded phenylalanine. The earlier analysis of a few hundred of the donors excluded any sequence lacking an unambiguous match to a single V gene segment. An earlier analysis of 587 of the donors called V segments functional above 56.7% productive rearrangements and segregating when the between-donor standard deviation exceeded 5%. A statistical classification framework was built to diagnose cytomegalovirus status from the catalog of TCR beta chain sequences. In a later analysis, TCR nucleotide sequences were compared against IMGT/GENE-DB human TR gene sequences so that V and J genes could be assigned. In a later analysis, CDR3 sequences and most-parsimonious VDJ recombination scenarios were assigned using the TCRdist pipeline. A later analysis defined each TCR beta chain by its CDR3 amino acid sequence plus V-gene family, and excluded reads lacking a unique V-gene family. A later analysis removed 550 to 650 highly shared, low-generation-probability nucleotide sequences to deal with suspected cross-contamination and a sequencing artifact. In a later analysis, a clonal expansion index for each public chain was calculated from normalized within-repertoire ranks of inferred template counts. Generation probabilities in a later analysis came from a VDJ recombination model fitted to out-of-frame rearrangements, and those results were checked against IGoR. Hypergeometric tests were used in a later analysis to score TCR-TCR, TCR-HLA and TCR-CMV co-occurrence, with a repertoire-size bias correction applied to the TCR pairs. False discovery rates were estimated in a later analysis by permuting HLA or CMV assignments 20 times. In a later analysis, co-occurring TCRs were grouped with DBSCAN, and TCRdist sequence similarity was added when clustering was performed within HLA-allele-positive subsets. Repertoires with fewer than 30,000 or more than 120,000 public chains, plus five repertoires with anomalous nucleotide sharing, were excluded from co-occurrence clustering. TCRdb carries this immuneACCESS record with in-frame sequences only. Its versions omit some clonotypes, under half of them owing to an unresolved V gene in the studies checked, with the rest unexplained. V, J and clone size derive from that table, while D and trimming were established from the DNA sequence. The sample records some 150,000 clones, less than 85% of which are singletons. The top ten constitute about 6.1% of the sample.

V is pruned by 2 bases and J by 7 bases, leaving 1 base of the junction without a gene match. According to the germline V gene (reference sequence), CDR1 reads GTSNPN and CDR2 reads SVGIG. Inclusive of the bounding cysteine and phenylalanine, the CDR3 is 12 residues long. The kept DNA is CDR3 alone, 36 bases in frame from the first base. Of note for this clone: Its antigen is not yet known. Per-nucleotide qualities are absent, and no much larger clonotype sits a single base away.

The source of this sequence is a woman in her forties or fifties in good health and CMV-seropositive. The chain is encoded by TRBV30 joined to TRBJ1-4; TRBD1 matches 7 bases in the middle. The sample comprised PBMCs. The CDR3 in this case is CAWSRQGEKLFF. The bases are TGTGCCTGGAGTAGACAGGGTGAAAAACTGTTTTTT.